The sequence of this T cell receptor beta chain was determined in a study of blood T cell repertoires in COVID-19 (dated by TCRdb to 2020 to 2022). Regarding the research as a whole: Samples covering the acute and convalescent phases of COVID-19 were provided by collaborators in the United States, Italy and Spain. The material from the prospective study consisted of cDNA or gDNA derived from T cells, B-cell-depleted T cells, or PBMCs. Deeply sampled blood TCRbeta repertoires from subjects exposed to, actively infected with, or recovered from COVID-19 were included in the dataset. The repertoires were released in a freely available public database intended as a resource for research on the immune response to SARS-CoV-2. The samples were drawn from two sources: the first 160 participants of the ongoing ImmuneRACE study, and approximately 1,300 subjects contributed by 6 global collaborators. Nearly every sample came with metadata listing a de-identified subject ID, COVID-19 status, age in years and sex. Where available, HLA class I and class II types were taken from metadata supplied by the sample provider and were not determined by assay-based typing.

General findings and caveats noted by the study authors: The quantity of clinical and demographic metadata differed by source and by participant and was supplied without curation.

V and J lose 4 bases and 3 bases, and a span of 13 bases separates them. The germline V gene sets CDR1 to SGHRS and CDR2 to YFSETQ. Spanning cysteine to phenylalanine, the CDR3 consists of 15 amino acids. The retained sequence is limited to the CDR3, 45 bases, with the frame set at the first base. This clone was counted ten times or more. The specificity of this receptor is unknown. No base qualities exist here, and no much larger clone lies one base off it. Whole blood was collected in K2EDTA tubes by collaborating institutions according to the institutions' own protocols. Collaborator samples were shipped for TCRbeta analysis as frozen whole blood, isolated PBMCs, or DNA extracted from either sample type. The immunoSEQ Assay, a bias-controlled multiplex PCR, was used to amplify TCRbeta CDR3 regions from genomic DNA. The authors processed their data as follows. Within the assay, amplification of reference gene primers was used to estimate how many nucleated cells each sample contained. Sequence reads were collapsed and filtered to measure the absolute abundance of every unique TCRbeta CDR3 rearrangement. For each sample, productive Simpson clonality was calculated by taking the square root of Simpson's diversity index across productive rearrangements. TCRdb retrieved this table from immuneACCESS and kept in-frame rearrangements only. Not all clones are present; in checked studies, unresolved V genes account for under half, and no reason is known for the remainder. Clone size and V and J calls were adopted from that table, with D and trimming inferred from the DNA. Present in this sample are roughly 300,000 clones, 65% to 90% of which were seen just once. The ten biggest clones cover roughly 13% of the sample.

The source material was peripheral blood. This receptor chain uses TRBV5-1 and TRBJ1-4, with the D gene not confidently named. This receptor was taken from a human donor in a cohort sampled during active COVID-19. The CDR3 protein sequence reads: CASSRRLAANEKLFF. The DNA sequence is given as TGCGCCAGCAGCCGGCGGCTTGCGGCTAATGAAAAACTGTTTTTT. The CDR3 plus the reference TRBV5-1 and TRBJ1-4 genes for the other parts give the full variable domain: KAGVTQTPRYLIKTRGQQVTLSCSPISGHRSVSWYQQTPGQGLQFLFEYFSETQRNKGNFPGRFSGRQFSNSRSEMNVSTLELGDSALYLCASSRRLAANEKLFFGSGTQLSVL.